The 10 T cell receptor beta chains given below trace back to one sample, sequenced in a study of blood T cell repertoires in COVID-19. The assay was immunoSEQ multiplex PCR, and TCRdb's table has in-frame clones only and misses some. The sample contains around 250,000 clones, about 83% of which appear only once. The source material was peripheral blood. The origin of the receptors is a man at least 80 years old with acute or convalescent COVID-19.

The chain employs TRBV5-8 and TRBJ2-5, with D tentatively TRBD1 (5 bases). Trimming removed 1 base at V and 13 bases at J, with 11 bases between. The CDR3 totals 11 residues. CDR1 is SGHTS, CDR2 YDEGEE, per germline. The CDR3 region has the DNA TGTGCCAGCAGCTTGTACAGGAACGGGTACTTC. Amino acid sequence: CASSLYRNGYF. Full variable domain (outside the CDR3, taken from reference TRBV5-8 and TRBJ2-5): EAGVTQSPTHLIKTRGQQATLRCSPISGHTSVYWYQQALGLGLQFLLWYDEGEERNRGNFPPRFSGRQFPNYSSELNVNALELEDSALYLCASSLYRNGYFGPGTRLLVL.

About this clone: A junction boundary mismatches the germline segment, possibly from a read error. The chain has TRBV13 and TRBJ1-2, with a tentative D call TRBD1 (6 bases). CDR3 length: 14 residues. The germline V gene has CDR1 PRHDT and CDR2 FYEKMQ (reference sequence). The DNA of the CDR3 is TGTGCCAGCAGTTTAGGGGGGGGACTATATGGCTACACCTTC. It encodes CASSLGGGLYGYTF.

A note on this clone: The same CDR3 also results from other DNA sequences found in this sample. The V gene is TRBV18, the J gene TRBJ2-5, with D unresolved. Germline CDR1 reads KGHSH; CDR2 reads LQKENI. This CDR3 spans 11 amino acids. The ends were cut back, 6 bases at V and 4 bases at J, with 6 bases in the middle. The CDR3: CASSPRETQYF. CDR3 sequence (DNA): TGTGCCAGCTCGCCCAGAGAGACCCAGTACTTC.

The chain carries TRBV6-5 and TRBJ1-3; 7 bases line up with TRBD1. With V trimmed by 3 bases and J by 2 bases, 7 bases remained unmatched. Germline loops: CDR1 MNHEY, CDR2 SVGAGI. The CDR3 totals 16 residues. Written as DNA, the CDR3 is TGTGCCAGCAGTTATTTCGACAGGGAACCTGGAAACACCATATATTTT. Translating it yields CASSYFDREPGNTIYF.

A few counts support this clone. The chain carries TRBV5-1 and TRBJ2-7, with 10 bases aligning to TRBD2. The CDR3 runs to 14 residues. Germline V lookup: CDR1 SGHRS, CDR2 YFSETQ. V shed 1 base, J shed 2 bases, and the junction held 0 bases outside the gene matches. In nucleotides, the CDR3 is TGCGCCAGCAGCTTGACTAGCGGGGCCTACGAGCAGTACTTC. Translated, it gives CASSLTSGAYEQYF.

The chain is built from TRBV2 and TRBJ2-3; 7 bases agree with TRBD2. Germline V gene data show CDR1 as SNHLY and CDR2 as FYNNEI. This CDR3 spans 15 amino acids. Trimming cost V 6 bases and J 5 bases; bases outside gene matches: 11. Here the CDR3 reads CASRGSGVSLDTQYF. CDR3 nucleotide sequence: TGTGCCAGCAGGGGGAGCGGGGTTTCCTTAGATACGCAGTATTTT.

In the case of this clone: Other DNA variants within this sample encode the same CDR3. The CDR3 region is CASSLGSSYNSPLHF. Written as DNA, the CDR3 is TGCGCCAGCAGCTTGGGTAGCTCCTATAATTCACCCCTCCACTTT. The rearrangement joins TRBV5-1 to TRBJ1-6; D remains ambiguous. CDR3 length equals 15 residues. V shed 0 bases and J shed 0 bases, with 4 bases lying between them. Germline CDR1 reads SGHRS; CDR2 reads YFSETQ.

This chain's CDR3 is CASSLDRVAYEQYF. The CDR3 nucleotides read TGCGCCAGCAGCTTGGACAGGGTAGCCTACGAGCAGTACTTC. The chain couples TRBV5-1 to TRBJ2-7; D is possibly TRBD1 (6 bases). The V end lost 0 bases, the J end lost 2 bases, and 9 bases lay between the germline ends. The CDR3 extends over 14 amino acids. Germline V gene lookup returns CDR1 SGHRS and CDR2 YFSETQ.

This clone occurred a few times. The CDR3 nucleotides are TGCAGCGTTAGGGCACAGGGGGCCCCTCATAACTATGGCTACACCTTC. Translating gives CSVRAQGAPHNYGYTF. The rearrangement links TRBV29-1 to TRBJ1-2; 9 nucleotides line up with TRBD1. J gave up 1 base and V 5 bases, and 11 bases lay outside the gene matches. CDR3 length: 16 residues. CDR1 is SQVTM and CDR2 is ANQGSEA in the germline V gene.

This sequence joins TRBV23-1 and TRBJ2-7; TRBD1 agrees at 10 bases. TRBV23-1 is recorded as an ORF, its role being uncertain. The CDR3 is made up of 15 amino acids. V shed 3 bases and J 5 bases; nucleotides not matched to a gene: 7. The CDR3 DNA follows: TGCGCCAGCAGTCACTCCGGGACAGGGGTTAACGAGCAGTACTTC. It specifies CASSHSGTGVNEQYF.